This T cell receptor (beta chain) was captured in a study of graft-versus-host responses after intestinal transplantation. This clone was seen a single time. Assay used: immunoSEQ multiplex PCR; TCRdb lists only in-frame clones, some missing. This table has about 10,000 clones, 90% to 95% appearing once. The germline V gene encodes CDR1 SQVTM and CDR2 ANQGSEA. V was trimmed by 3 bases and J by 6 bases, leaving 7 bases between them. This CDR3 region has 11 residues. The origin of this receptor is a human patient who received an intestinal transplant, so some T cells may come from the graft donor. The genes are TRBV29-1 and TRBJ2-3; no clear D gene. Sequencing was performed on bone marrow, taken 521 days after intestinal transplantation. CDR3 sequence reads: CSVEVGDTQYF. In DNA, the CDR3 is TGCAGCGTTGAGGTGGGGGATACGCAGTATTTT.